The next 9 T cell receptor beta chains were all read from a single sample in a study of T cell responses to AZD1222 COVID-19 vaccine (dated by TCRdb to the early 2020s). The time point label corresponds to: about 28 days (+/-7) after the second vaccine dose. Library creation used the immunoSEQ multiplex PCR assay. Held by TCRdb, this immuneACCESS table contains in-frame sequences only and omits some clones. Under half of the omission traces to an unresolved V gene where checked; the cause of the rest is unknown. This sample holds 110,000 or so clones; more than 75% were observed only once. Clones ranked in the top ten supply just over 3.5% of the sample. The sample in question was peripheral blood, obtained 28 days after the second AZD1222 dose. The receptors stem from an adult who received the AZD1222 COVID-19 vaccine.

This chain connects TRBV4-1 to TRBJ1-1; a possible D gene is TRBD1 (6 bases). Germline V CDR1 and CDR2: MGHRA, YSYEKL. With 3 bases removed from V and 10 bases from J, the gap between germline ends came to 12 bases. CDR3 size: 12 residues. This CDR3 is CASSHPGGPAFF. CDR3 coding DNA: TGCGCCAGCAGCCACCCCGGGGGCCCAGCTTTCTTT.

The V call is TRBV3-1 (or the pseudogene TRBV3-2), the J call TRBJ1-3; no definite D call. Germline V CDR1 and CDR2: LGHDT, YNNKEL (reference sequence). V dropped 3 bases and J dropped 6 bases, with 6 bases sitting between them. The CDR3 sequence is 12 residues long. CDR3 bases: TGTGCCAGCAGCCAGACCGTAAACACCATATATTTT. This gives the protein CASSQTVNTIYF.

Note on this clone: A read error may produce the germline difference seen at one junction end. The chain recombines TRBV28 with TRBJ1-2; D possibly corresponds to TRBD1 (6 bases). Germline V lookup: CDR1 MDHEN, CDR2 SYDVKM. The CDR3 is 15 residues long. The CDR3 DNA sequence: TGTGCCAGCGGTTTATCTGGACAGCAGATCTATGGCTACACCTTC. Its translation is CASGLSGQQIYGYTF.

J is TRBJ1-2 and V is TRBV6-1; D gene uncertain. The CDR3 consists of 13 residues. V gave up 1 base and J gave up 4 bases, with 7 bases separating them. The germline V gene has CDR1 MNHNS and CDR2 SASEGT. The CDR3 DNA reads as TGTGCCAGCAGTGAAGGCAGGAGCTATGGCTACACCTTC. Translation gives CASSEGRSYGYTF.

This rearrangement joins TRBV5-1 to TRBJ2-1; D is possibly TRBD2 (6 bases). The germline V and J ends were trimmed by 3 bases and 8 bases, with 18 bases remaining between them. Germline V gives CDR1 SGHRS, CDR2 YFSETQ. This CDR3 contains 15 residues. CDR3 nucleotide sequence: TGCGCCAGCAGCTATGAGGGCGACGGGAGAGATGAGCAGTTCTTC. Protein product: CASSYEGDGRDEQFF.

This chain links TRBV2 with TRBJ2-1; D remains ambiguous. CDR3 size: 12 residues. Trimming shortened V by 4 bases and J by 6 bases, and 7 bases separated the two germline ends. CDR1 and CDR2 (germline): SNHLY, FYNNEI. For the CDR3, the DNA is TGTGCCAGCAGTGCTACTTTCAATGAGCAGTTCTTC. Its translation: CASSATFNEQFF.

The V call is TRBV7-2, the J call TRBJ2-3; D ambiguous. The germline V and J ends were trimmed by 1 base and 0 bases, with 5 bases remaining between them. This CDR3 spans 14 amino acids. CDR1 and CDR2 from the germline V gene are SGHTA and FQGNSA. This chain's CDR3 is CASSLVGSTDTQYF. The CDR3 DNA reads TGTGCCAGCAGCTTAGTCGGTAGCACAGATACGCAGTATTTT.

This chain uses TRBV9 with TRBJ1-1; D remains ambiguous. V was trimmed by 4 bases and J by 0 bases, leaving 13 bases between them. CDR1 is SGDLS and CDR2 is YYNGEE in the germline V gene. This CDR3 region has 15 residues. CDR3 region: CASSPHGNLNTEAFF. CDR3 DNA sequence: TGTGCCAGCAGCCCCCATGGAAATTTGAACACTGAAGCTTTCTTT.

This clone was counted a few times. V is TRBV27 and J is TRBJ1-5; D is possibly TRBD1 (5 bases). Trimming took 5 bases from V and 9 from J, leaving 20 bases between them. The CDR3 is 15 amino acids. Germline assignment: CDR1 MNHEY and CDR2 SMNVEV (reference sequence). The CDR3 DNA is TGTGCCAGCAGTACGACGAACACGGGCGGGGGGCCCCAGCATTTT. As protein: CASSTTNTGGGPQHF.